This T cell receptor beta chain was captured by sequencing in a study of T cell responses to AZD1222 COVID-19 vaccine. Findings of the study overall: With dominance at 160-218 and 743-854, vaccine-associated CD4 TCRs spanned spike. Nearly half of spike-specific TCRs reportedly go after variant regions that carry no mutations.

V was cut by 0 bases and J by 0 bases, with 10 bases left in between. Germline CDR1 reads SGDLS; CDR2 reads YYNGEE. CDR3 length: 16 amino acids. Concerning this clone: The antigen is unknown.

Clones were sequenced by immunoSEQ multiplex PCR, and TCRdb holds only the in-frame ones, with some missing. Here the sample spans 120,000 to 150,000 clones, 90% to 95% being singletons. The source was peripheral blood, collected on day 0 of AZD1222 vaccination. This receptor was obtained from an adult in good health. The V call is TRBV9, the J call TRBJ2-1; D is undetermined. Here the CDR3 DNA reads TGTGCCAGCAGCGTAGGAACTATCAGCTCCTACAATGAGCAGTTCTTC. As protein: CASSVGTISSYNEQFF.